This TCR beta chain is from a study of cytomegalovirus exposure and HLA in healthy donors. Findings and caveats of the study: Analyzed later, association rates of TCRs varied across HLA loci, with DRB1 most and HLA-C fewest. Reports described diagnosis of cytomegalovirus status by the classifier as highly specific and sensitive.

Concerning this clone itself: What it binds is unknown. Its ends do not fully match the called genes, so a read error is possible.

The PCR contained 60 Vbeta and 13 Jbeta primers. Per the study methods: The authors later counted 70 million to 85 million unique TCR beta chains, roughly 10 million of them shared. Measured with immunoSEQ multiplex PCR; TCRdb has only the in-frame clones, and not every one. V and J calls and clone size come straight from that table; D and trimming were deduced from the DNA. The top ten clones hold around 0.8% of a sample with around 200,000 clones, approximately 85% of them seen once. The length of the CDR3 is 12 residues. Germline lookup yields CDR1 SEHNR and CDR2 FQNEAQ (reference sequence). V gene TRBV7-9 combines with J gene TRBJ1-4; D gene ambiguous. The specimen sequenced was PBMCs. The TCR comes from a woman younger than 30 in good health and CMV-seronegative. The CDR3 bases are TGTTCCAGCAGCTTCGGGAATGAAAAACTGTTTTTT. Translated: CSSSFGNEKLFF.